This T cell receptor (beta chain) was sequenced for a study of CD4 T cells in relation to SARS-CoV-2 and coronaviruses. Overall study: TCR beta CDR3s were sequenced after 10-day antigen culture of PBMCs.

Notes on this clone: Its antigen is not known.

The method was immunoSEQ multiplex PCR; TCRdb's version includes in-frame clones alone and lacks a portion of them. The profile shows roughly 30,000 clones, roughly 80% of them singletons. Germline CDR1 and CDR2: SGDLS and YYNGEE. CDR3 size: 13 residues. The V and J ends lost 2 bases and 0 bases respectively, with 3 bases between them. The unexposed donors gave CD4+ T cells in about 2011-2019, prior to COVID-19. After around nine days of culture, CD4+ T cells were isolated. Testing used SARS-CoV-2 S/N and four cold-coronavirus spikes on unexposed-donor CD4+ T cells, cells permitting. Each well had about 2.2 million PBMCs in around 5.3% human AB serum with IL-2. On days 3 and 7, cultures got half fresh IL-2 medium.

The chain recombines TRBV9 with TRBJ1-3; no firm D call. Sequencing was carried out using CD4+ T cells from PBMCs, cultured in vitro. The clonotype originates from a human donor in good health. DNA of the CDR3: TGTGCCAGCAGCGTTGACTCTGGAAACACCATATATTTT. Protein product: CASSVDSGNTIYF.